This T cell receptor beta chain appears in the sequencing data of a study of T-cell memory formation after mild COVID-19. Only a few counts were recorded for this clonotype. No antigen is known for it. Findings of the study overall: Among clones contracting day 15 to 85, CD4/CD8 was balanced, whereas later expanders leaned CD4+. Cross-reactive memory apparently joined, as some responding clones appeared in pre-infection memory.

The CDR3 consists of 15 residues. V was pared by 3 bases and J by 3 bases, with 15 bases between. Looked up from germline, CDR1 is MGHRA and CDR2 is YSYEKL. TCRdb itself ran the 5' RACE reads through MiXCR, one entry per CDR3 protein. The table has about 130,000 distinct CDR3 sequences, 15% to 20% seen once; the top ten hold about 15%. V usage is TRBV4-1 and J usage is TRBJ2-7; D is possibly TRBD2 (6 bases). This sequence originates from an adult woman who had mild COVID-19 (a few samples of this study predate the infection). Cell type and time point are not known. Material for sequencing was PBMCs or a T cell subset sorted from them (not recorded which). CDR3 nucleotide sequence: TGCGCCAGCAGCCACCCCCCCCGCGGGAACTACGAGCAGTACTTC. Protein product: CASSHPPRGNYEQYF.